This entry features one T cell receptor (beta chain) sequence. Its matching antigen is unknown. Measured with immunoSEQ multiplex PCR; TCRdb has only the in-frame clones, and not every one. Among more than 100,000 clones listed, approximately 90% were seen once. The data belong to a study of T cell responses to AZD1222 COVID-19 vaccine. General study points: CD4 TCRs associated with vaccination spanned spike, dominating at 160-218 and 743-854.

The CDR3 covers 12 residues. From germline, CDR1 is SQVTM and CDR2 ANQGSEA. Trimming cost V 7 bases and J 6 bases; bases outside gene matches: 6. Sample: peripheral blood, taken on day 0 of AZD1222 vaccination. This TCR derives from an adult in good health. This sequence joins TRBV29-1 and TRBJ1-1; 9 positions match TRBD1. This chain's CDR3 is CSAGQGRSEAFF. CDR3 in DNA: TGCAGCGCAGGACAGGGGAGGTCTGAAGCTTTCTTT.